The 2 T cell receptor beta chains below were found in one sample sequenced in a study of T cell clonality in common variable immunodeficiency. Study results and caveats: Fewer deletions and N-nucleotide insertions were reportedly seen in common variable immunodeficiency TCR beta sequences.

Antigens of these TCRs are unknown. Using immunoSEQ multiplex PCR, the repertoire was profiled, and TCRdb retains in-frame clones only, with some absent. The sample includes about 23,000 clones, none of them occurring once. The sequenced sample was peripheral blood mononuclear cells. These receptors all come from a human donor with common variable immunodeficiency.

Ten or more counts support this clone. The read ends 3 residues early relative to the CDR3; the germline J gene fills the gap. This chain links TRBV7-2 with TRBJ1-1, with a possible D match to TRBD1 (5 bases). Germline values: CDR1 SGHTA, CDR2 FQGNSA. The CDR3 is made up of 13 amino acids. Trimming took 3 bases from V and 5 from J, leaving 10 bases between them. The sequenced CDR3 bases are TGTGCCAGCAGCTTTGACAGAGGGACTGAA. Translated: CASSFDRGTE. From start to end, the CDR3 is CASSFDRGTEAFF.

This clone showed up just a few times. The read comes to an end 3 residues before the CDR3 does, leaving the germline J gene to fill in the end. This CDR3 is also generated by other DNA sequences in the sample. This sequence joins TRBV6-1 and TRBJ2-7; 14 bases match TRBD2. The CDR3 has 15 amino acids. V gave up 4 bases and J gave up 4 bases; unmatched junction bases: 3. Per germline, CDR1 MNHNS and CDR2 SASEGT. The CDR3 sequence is CASSAGTSGSYEQYF. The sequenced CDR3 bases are TGTGCCAGCAGTGCCGGGACTAGCGGGAGTTACGAG.